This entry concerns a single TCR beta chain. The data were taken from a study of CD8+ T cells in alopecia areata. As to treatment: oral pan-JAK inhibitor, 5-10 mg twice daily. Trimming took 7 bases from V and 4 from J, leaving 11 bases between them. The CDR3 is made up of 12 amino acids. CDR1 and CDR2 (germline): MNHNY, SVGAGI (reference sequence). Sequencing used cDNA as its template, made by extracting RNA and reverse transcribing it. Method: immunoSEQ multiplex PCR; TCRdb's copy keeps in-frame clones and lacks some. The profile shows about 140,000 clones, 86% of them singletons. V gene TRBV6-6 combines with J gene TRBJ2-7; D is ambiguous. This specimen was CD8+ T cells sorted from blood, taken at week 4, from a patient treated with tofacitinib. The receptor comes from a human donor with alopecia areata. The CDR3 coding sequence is TGTGCCAGCAACCCCGACGGGTACGAGCAGTACTTC. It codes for CASNPDGYEQYF.